The present TCR beta chain was sequenced within a study of OX40 agonist ivuxolimab in advanced cancers. Study-wide context: The study enrolled dose-escalation patients with hepatocellular carcinoma, melanoma, renal cell or head and neck cancer.

Germline V lookup: CDR1 MDHEN, CDR2 SYDVKM. Trimming removed 3 bases from V and 7 bases from J, with 16 bases in between. The CDR3 consists of 16 residues. Sequencing used immunoSEQ multiplex PCR; TCRdb keeps in-frame clones, though not all of them. Altogether roughly 100,000 clones are present, about 85% being singletons, with the ten largest covering around 4%. This TCR was recovered from an adult with an advanced solid tumor such as melanoma, head and neck, liver or kidney cancer. This material consisted of CD4+ or CD8+ T cells sorted from blood, taken in a trial of the OX40 agonist ivuxolimab. This chain uses TRBV28 with TRBJ1-6; possibly TRBD1 for D (5 bases). Here the CDR3 reads CASSFVWGEGNSPLHF. CDR3 DNA sequence: TGTGCCAGCAGTTTTGTGTGGGGAGAGGGGAATTCACCCCTCCACTTT.